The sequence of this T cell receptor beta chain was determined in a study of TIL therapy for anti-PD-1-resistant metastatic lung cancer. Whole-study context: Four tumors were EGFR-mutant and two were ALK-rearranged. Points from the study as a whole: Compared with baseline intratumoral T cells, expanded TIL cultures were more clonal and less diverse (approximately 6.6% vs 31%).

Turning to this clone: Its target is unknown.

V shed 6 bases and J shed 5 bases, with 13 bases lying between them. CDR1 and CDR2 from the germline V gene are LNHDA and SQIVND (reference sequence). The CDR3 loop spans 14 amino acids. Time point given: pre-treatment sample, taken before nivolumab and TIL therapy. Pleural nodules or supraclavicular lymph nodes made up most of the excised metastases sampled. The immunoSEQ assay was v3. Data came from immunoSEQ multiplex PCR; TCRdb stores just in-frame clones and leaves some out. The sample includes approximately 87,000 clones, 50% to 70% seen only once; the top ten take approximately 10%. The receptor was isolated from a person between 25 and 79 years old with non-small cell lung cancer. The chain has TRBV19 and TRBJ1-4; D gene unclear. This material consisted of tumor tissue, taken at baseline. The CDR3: CASRAPVGNEKLFF. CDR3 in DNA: TGTGCCAGTAGGGCCCCAGTAGGGAATGAAAAACTGTTTTTT.